This T cell receptor (beta chain) derives from a study of blood T cell repertoires in COVID-19. This clone was seen only a few times. V lost 6 bases to trimming and J lost 4 bases, with 19 bases between them. Germline loops: CDR1 MNHEY, CDR2 SVGAGI. The CDR3 loop spans 15 amino acids. Sequencing was performed with immunoSEQ multiplex PCR; in TCRdb, only in-frame clones are kept and a portion is missing. Of 200,000 to 250,000 clones in the sample, approximately 83% were seen once. This receptor was taken from a woman between 35 and 50 years old who had been exposed to COVID-19. The chain couples TRBV6-5 to TRBJ2-7; maybe TRBD1 (6 bases). Sequencing was carried out using PBMCs or T cells enriched from blood (not recorded which). This chain's CDR3 is CASRDVGGSGYEQYF. The CDR3 DNA reads as TGTGCCAGCAGGGACGTAGGGGGTTCCGGATACGAGCAGTACTTC.